This record looks at one T cell receptor (beta chain) sequence and its context. The antigen it recognizes is unknown. No much larger clone exists at a distance of one base, and base qualities are not known. Each collaborating institution followed its own protocols to collect whole blood in K2EDTA tubes. For TCRbeta analysis, collaborator samples were shipped as frozen whole blood, as isolated PBMCs, or as DNA extracted from either sample type. This sample is part of a study of blood T cell repertoires in COVID-19 (dated by TCRdb to about 2020). The study in broad terms: Samples covering the acute and convalescent phases of COVID-19 were provided by collaborators in the United States, Italy and Spain. Deeply sampled blood TCRbeta repertoires from subjects exposed to, actively infected with, or recovered from COVID-19 were included in the dataset. The samples were drawn from the first 160 participants of the ongoing ImmuneRACE study and from more than 1,000 subjects provided by 6 global collaborators. The prospective study material was composed of cDNA or gDNA derived from T cells, B-cell-depleted T cells, or PBMCs. Nearly every sample came with metadata listing a de-identified subject ID, COVID-19 status, age in years and sex. The repertoires were released in a freely available public database meant as a resource for research on the immune response to SARS-CoV-2. Where available, HLA class I and class II types were obtained from metadata supplied by the sample provider rather than from assay-based typing.

TCRbeta CDR3 regions were amplified from genomic DNA using the immunoSEQ Assay, a bias-controlled multiplex PCR. The authors' analysis ran thus. The number of nucleated cells in each sample was estimated from the amplification of reference gene primers within the assay. To quantify the absolute abundance of each unique TCRbeta CDR3 rearrangement, sequence reads were collapsed and filtered. For each sample, productive Simpson clonality was calculated by taking the square root of Simpson's diversity index across productive rearrangements. TCRdb stores this immuneACCESS table with in-frame sequences only. Part of the clones is absent; in the studies checked, under half of the shortfall reflects unresolved V genes, and no reason is known for the rest. V, J and clone size were drawn from that table, and D and trimming were deduced from the DNA. Counted in this sample were about 190,000 clones; around 80% of them appeared once. About 2.8% of the sample goes to the ten largest clones.

Results and caveats for the whole study, not just this receptor: How much clinical and demographic metadata was included differed by source and by participant, and the metadata was provided uncurated.

The sequence was collected from a woman aged 80 or over with active or convalescent COVID-19. The sample was peripheral blood.

For the CDR3, the sequence is CAILGQGSGELFF. The nucleotides read TGTGCCATCCTAGGACAGGGGAGCGGGGAGCTGTTTTTT. This sequence uses TRBV10-3 and TRBJ2-2, with 9 bases aligning to TRBD1. The germline V gene gives CDR1 as ENHRY and CDR2 as SYGVKD. At the junction V is shortened by 8 bases and J by 7 bases; bases outside the gene matches: 5. The CDR3, from cysteine to phenylalanine, totals 13 residues. CDR3 DNA only is kept here, 39 bases in frame from base 1.